This TCR beta chain was recorded in a study of blood T cells in healthy people across ages. This CDR3 is built from 16 residues. Per germline, CDR1 LGHDT and CDR2 YNNKEL (reference sequence). V lost 1 base and J 1 base, leaving 10 bases between the germline ends. With a J-beta primer mix and a sample-barcoded 5' primer, a second PCR ran about 6 to 11 cycles. From the 5' RACE reads, TCRdb called clonotypes with MiXCR, one entry per CDR3 protein. The sample holds under 2 million distinct CDR3 sequences; 30% to 40% are singletons and the top ten take approximately 10%. Sequenced: blood. The chain couples TRBV3-1 to TRBJ2-2, with no clear D. This clonotype originated in a woman in her thirties in good health. CDR3 in DNA: TGTGCCAGCAGCCAAGTAAAGCCAGGGAACACCGGGGAGCTGTTTTTT. Amino acids: CASSQVKPGNTGELFF.